This record covers a single T cell receptor (beta chain). Antigen specificity is unknown. This CDR3 comprises 16 residues. Trimming cost V 0 bases and J 0 bases, with 9 bases left between them. Germline V gene data show CDR1 as SEHNR and CDR2 as FQNEAQ (reference sequence). This specimen comes from a study of cytotoxic CD8 clonotypes in ibrutinib-treated CLL. Points from the study as a whole: While tracking circulating CD8+ T-cell counts, baseline clonality exceeded that of age-matched healthy donors.

Produced via immunoSEQ multiplex PCR; TCRdb's table is partial and in-frame only. There are about 160,000 clones in the sample; roughly four fifths occur only once, and roughly 1.9% lies in the top ten. V is TRBV7-9 and J is TRBJ1-5; D remains unclear. Sample: PBMCs, taken after 12 months of ibrutinib treatment. The TCR was taken from a human donor with chronic lymphocytic leukemia. The CDR3 nucleotides are TGTGCCAGCAGCTTAGCGGTAGGATATAGCAATCAGCCCCAGCATTTT. Protein product: CASSLAVGYSNQPQHF.